Below are 27 T cell receptor beta chains sequenced from a single sample in a study of cytomegalovirus exposure and HLA in healthy donors. The PCR used 60 Vbeta and 13 Jbeta primers. Assay: immunoSEQ multiplex PCR; the TCRdb copy retains only in-frame clones and omits some. The repertoire includes fewer than 250,000 clones, approximately 88% of them detected once, and 0.71% sits in the top ten. Source material: PBMCs. These receptors all come from a boy aged 2 to 10 in good health and CMV-seronegative.

CDR3 region: CASSLSVGTGRETQYF. The CDR3 DNA is TGTGCCAGCAGTTTGTCCGTAGGGACAGGACGGGAGACCCAGTACTTC. The J gene is TRBJ2-5, the V gene TRBV27; 8 bases match TRBD1. J lost 5 bases, V lost 3 bases, and 11 bases had no gene match. Germline V CDR1 and CDR2: MNHEY, SMNVEV (reference sequence). The CDR3 consists of 16 residues.

The chain uses TRBV13 and TRBJ2-3; D uncertain. The germline CDR1 and CDR2 sequences are PRHDT and FYEKMQ (reference sequence). Trimming pared 5 bases from V and 1 base from J, leaving 13 bases between. This CDR3 comprises 15 residues. CDR3 in amino acids: CASSPSEFGTDTQYF. CDR3 in DNA: TGTGCCAGCAGCCCCTCGGAGTTTGGCACAGATACGCAGTATTTT.

The chain employs TRBV11-2 and TRBJ2-7; 7 positions agree with TRBD1. Germline-derived CDR1 and CDR2 are SGHAT and FQNNGV. J was trimmed by 2 bases and V by 8 bases; bases with no gene match: 6. The CDR3 covers 13 residues. CDR3 bases: TGTGCCAGCCCCCGGGACAGAGCCTACGAGCAGTACTTC. Its protein is CASPRDRAYEQYF.

Regarding this clone: The identical CDR3 is also encoded by other nucleotide sequences in the sample. The chain has TRBV7-9 and TRBJ2-7; TRBD2 matches 8 bases. Germline V gene data show CDR1 as SEHNR and CDR2 as FQNEAQ (reference sequence). The CDR3 contains 15 residues. Losses at the gene ends were 2 bases for V and 0 bases for J; bases not matched to a gene: 3. The DNA of the CDR3 is TGTGCCAGCAGCTTAACCAGCGGGGGCTCCTACGAGCAGTACTTC. Protein: CASSLTSGGSYEQYF.

The chain is built from TRBV18 and TRBJ1-5; tentative D call: TRBD1 (5 bases). The V and J ends lost 2 bases and 5 bases respectively, with 7 bases between them. The CDR3 runs to 13 residues. Germline V gene sequence: CDR1 KGHSH, CDR2 LQKENI. The CDR3 bases are TGTGCCAGCTCACCAGGCAGGGATCAGCCCCAGCATTTT. It specifies CASSPGRDQPQHF. The full variable domain, in which reference TRBV18 and TRBJ1-5 provide the parts outside the CDR3, is NAGVMQNPRHLVRRRGQEARLRCSPMKGHSHVYWYRQLPEEGLKFMVYLQKENIIDESGMPKERFSAEFPKEGPSILRIQQVVRGDSAAYFCASSPGRDQPQHFGDGTRLSIL.

The V call is TRBV6-5, the J call TRBJ2-2; D may be TRBD2 (6 bases). Germline CDR1 MNHEY, CDR2 SVGAGI. The CDR3 spans 13 residues. The V end was cut by 7 bases, the J end by 2 bases, with 8 bases between. The CDR3 DNA is TGTGCCAGCAAGGACTACAACACCGGGGAGCTGTTTTTT. Its protein is CASKDYNTGELFF.

This clone was observed a handful of times. The chain recombines TRBV2 with TRBJ2-1; TRBD2 matches 7 bases. In germline, CDR1 is SNHLY, CDR2 FYNNEI. The CDR3 contains 15 residues. V shed 7 bases and J 5 bases; nucleotides not matched to a gene: 11. CDR3 bases: TGTGCCAGCACCCGGGAGGCTAGCGTCAACAATGAGCAGTTCTTC. Its protein product is CASTREASVNNEQFF. Looking up the rest from reference TRBV2 and TRBJ2-1 gives the full variable domain: EPEVTQTPSHQVTQMGQEVILRCVPISNHLYFYWYRQILGQKVEFLVSFYNNEISEKSEIFDDQFSVERPDGSNFTLKIRSTKLEDSAMYFCASTREASVNNEQFFGPGTRLTVL.

This clone was seen more than once but under ten times. The J gene is TRBJ1-5, the V gene TRBV2; no reliable D call. Per the germline V gene, CDR1 is SNHLY and CDR2 is FYNNEI. V lost 6 bases to trimming and J lost 6 bases, with 6 bases between them. The CDR3 has 11 amino acids. CDR3 loop: CASSRGQPQHF. The CDR3 region has the DNA TGTGCCAGCAGCCGAGGTCAGCCCCAGCATTTT.

This rearrangement joins TRBV19 to TRBJ1-5; TRBD1 is a possible D gene (6 bases). CDR1 is LNHDA and CDR2 is SQIVND in the germline V gene (reference sequence). V was clipped by 1 base and J by 9 bases, with 16 bases between them. The CDR3 is 15 amino acids. CDR3: CASSIGDRGQSPQHF. The CDR3 DNA reads as TGTGCCAGTAGTATAGGGGATCGAGGACAGTCGCCCCAGCATTTT.

The chain is built from TRBV5-1 and TRBJ1-2; D call uncertain. Between the trimmed V and J ends, which lost 0 bases and 5 bases, there was a span of 17 bases. Germline V gene sequence: CDR1 SGHRS, CDR2 YFSETQ. The CDR3 is made up of 16 amino acids. The chain's CDR3 is CASSLGEGVTGYGYTF. For the CDR3, the DNA is TGCGCCAGCAGCTTGGGAGAGGGAGTCACCGGGTATGGCTACACCTTC.

This chain uses TRBV5-6 with TRBJ2-5; 10 bases are shared with TRBD2. The germline gives CDR1 SGHDT, CDR2 YYEEEE. J gave up 5 bases and V 0 bases, and 10 bases lay outside the gene matches. The CDR3 length is 17 residues. The CDR3 sequence is CASSLVGGLALRETQYF. Written as DNA, the CDR3 is TGTGCCAGCAGCTTGGTTGGGGGACTAGCGTTGAGGGAGACCCAGTACTTC. Full variable domain (missing parts from reference TRBV5-6 and TRBJ2-5): DAGVTQSPTHLIKTRGQQVTLRCSPKSGHDTVSWYQQALGQGPQFIFQYYEEEERQRGNFPDRFSGHQFPNYSSELNVNALLLGDSALYLCASSLVGGLALRETQYFGPGTRLLVL.

The CDR3 sequence: CASSWGLAGDLFF. In DNA form, the CDR3 reads TGTGCCAGCAGCTGGGGACTAGCGGGGGATTTGTTCTTC. The rearrangement joins TRBV7-3 to TRBJ2-1, with 14 nucleotides matching TRBD2. This CDR3 is 13 amino acids long. The J segment lost 15 bases and the V segment lost 4 bases, leaving 5 bases of the junction unmatched. The germline V gene has CDR1 SGHTA and CDR2 FQGTGA.

This clone was counted a few times. The chain links TRBV9 to TRBJ2-2; a weak D match, TRBD1 (6 bases). Trimming took 7 bases from V and 0 from J, leaving 7 bases between them. This CDR3 has 13 amino acids. In germline, CDR1 is SGDLS, CDR2 YYNGEE. The CDR3 DNA sequence: TGTGCCAGCGGGACATCGAACACCGGGGAGCTGTTTTTT. It codes for CASGTSNTGELFF.

The chain uses TRBV10-3 and TRBJ1-4, with D uncertain. Trimming took 0 bases from V and 0 from J, leaving 11 bases between them. The CDR3 extends over 17 amino acids. CDR1 and CDR2 from the germline V gene are ENHRY and SYGVKD. This CDR3 reads CAISESERRTTNEKLFF. CDR3 DNA sequence: TGTGCCATCAGTGAGTCGGAAAGGAGGACAACTAATGAAAAACTGTTTTTT.

This chain joins TRBV28 and TRBJ1-1; 8 bases line up with TRBD1. The V gene's germline CDR1 is MDHEN and CDR2 SYDVKM. V lost 7 bases and J lost 8; bases outside the gene matches: 12. The CDR3 has 14 amino acids. CDR3 DNA sequence: TGTGCCAGCACTAAACCCCATTGGGACAGGGAAGCTTTCTTT. Its translation is CASTKPHWDREAFF.

The rearrangement links TRBV6-6 to TRBJ1-5, with 9 bases lining up with TRBD1. With V trimmed by 5 bases and J by 3 bases, 8 bases remained unmatched. The germline V gene encodes CDR1 MNHNY and CDR2 SVGAGI (reference sequence). This CDR3 has 16 amino acids. CDR3 amino acids: CASSVQGQGNNQPQHF. The DNA for the CDR3 is TGTGCCAGCAGTGTACAGGGACAGGGAAACAATCAGCCCCAGCATTTT.

The table lists this clone with a count of one. This chain links TRBV6-5 with TRBJ1-5; 9 bases agree with TRBD1. CDR1 is MNHEY, CDR2 SVGAGI, per germline. Unmatched junction bases numbered 4, after V lost 5 bases and J lost 5 bases. The CDR3 extends over 14 amino acids. The CDR3 region has the DNA TGTGCCAGCAGTCCGGGACAGGGATATCAGCCCCAGCATTTT. It codes for CASSPGQGYQPQHF.

This clone showed up just once. The chain's CDR3 is CASSYGASGGTRETQYF. The CDR3 DNA is TGTGCCAGCAGCTATGGGGCTAGCGGGGGGACGCGGGAGACCCAGTACTTC. The chain combines TRBV7-2 with TRBJ2-5; 11 bases are a match to TRBD2. The V gene's germline CDR1 is SGHTA and CDR2 FQGNSA. This CDR3 comprises 17 residues. J gave up 5 bases and V 4 bases, and 12 bases lay outside the gene matches.

V and J are TRBV25-1 and TRBJ2-5; D possibly corresponds to TRBD1 (5 bases). The CDR3 length is 14 residues. Trimming removed 4 bases from V and 4 bases from J, with 13 bases in between. CDR1 is MGHDK and CDR2 is SYGVNS in the germline V gene. CDR3 nucleotides: TGTGCCAGCAGTGCCCGCGCAGGGCCAGAGACCCAGTACTTC. Amino acid sequence: CASSARAGPETQYF. The full variable domain, in which reference TRBV25-1 and TRBJ2-5 provide the parts outside the CDR3, is EADIYQTPRYLVIGTGKKITLECSQTMGHDKMYWYQQDPGMELHLIHYSYGVNSTEKGDLSSESTVSRIRTEHFPLTLESARPSHTSQYLCASSARAGPETQYFGPGTRLLVL.

The chain has TRBV27 and TRBJ1-2; the D gene is possibly TRBD1 (6 bases). V lost 2 bases and J lost 4, with 8 bases in between. The CDR3 runs 13 residues. The germline gives CDR1 MNHEY, CDR2 SMNVEV (reference sequence). CDR3 residues: CASSLNRVYGYTF. The CDR3 DNA is TGTGCCAGCAGTTTAAACAGGGTCTATGGCTACACCTTC.

This chain joins TRBV19 and TRBJ1-5, with 7 bases fitting TRBD1. The trim removed 4 bases at V and 2 bases at J, leaving 17 bases unmatched. The CDR3 has 19 amino acids. Per the germline V gene, CDR1 is LNHDA and CDR2 is SQIVND (reference sequence). The CDR3 is CASSRGGAGGIPGNQPQHF. The CDR3 coding sequence is TGTGCCAGTAGTAGAGGTGGGGCAGGGGGGATCCCTGGCAATCAGCCCCAGCATTTT.

V gene TRBV30 combines with J gene TRBJ1-6; D is uncertain. The CDR3 extends over 15 amino acids. Germline lookup yields CDR1 GTSNPN and CDR2 SVGIG (reference sequence). The V end lost 0 bases, the J end lost 10 bases, and 16 bases lay between the germline ends. The CDR3 DNA reads TGTGCCTGGAGTGTCCTACAGCGCGGGGAATCACCCCTCCACTTT. Translated: CAWSVLQRGESPLHF.

There are a few counts of this clone. The chain links TRBV5-1 to TRBJ2-7, with no clear D. The germline V and J ends were trimmed by 0 bases and 7 bases, with 14 bases remaining between them. This CDR3 region has 14 residues. CDR1 SGHRS and CDR2 YFSETQ come from the germline V gene. The CDR3: CASSLEESLREQYF. The CDR3 nucleotides are TGCGCCAGCAGCTTGGAAGAGTCCCTTAGAGAGCAGTACTTC.

This chain links TRBV30 with TRBJ1-2, with D maybe TRBD1 (5 bases). This CDR3 has 12 amino acids. Between the trimmed V and J ends, which lost 8 bases and 3 bases, there was a span of 13 bases. Germline V CDR1 and CDR2: GTSNPN, SVGIG (reference sequence). The CDR3 region has the DNA TGTGCCGGCCAAGGAGGGGACTATGGCTACACCTTC. Its protein is CAGQGGDYGYTF.

The chain recombines TRBV7-9 with TRBJ2-7; 8 bases are shared with TRBD1. Unmatched junction bases numbered 4, after V lost 4 bases and J lost 2 bases. The V gene's germline CDR1 is SEHNR and CDR2 FQNEAQ (reference sequence). The CDR3 covers 14 residues. CDR3 amino acids: CASSSGQAAYEQYF. The CDR3 DNA is TGTGCCAGCAGCTCGGGACAGGCCGCCTACGAGCAGTACTTC.

J is TRBJ1-6 and V is TRBV5-8, with D tentatively TRBD1 (6 bases). Between the trimmed V and J ends, which lost 3 bases and 7 bases, there was a span of 11 bases. Germline CDR1 SGHTS, CDR2 YDEGEE. This CDR3 spans 14 amino acids. This CDR3 reads CASSSTGNNSPLHF. The CDR3 bases are TGTGCCAGCAGCTCTACAGGGAACAATTCACCCCTCCACTTT. The variable domain in full, completed from reference TRBV5-8 and TRBJ1-6, reads EAGVTQSPTHLIKTRGQQATLRCSPISGHTSVYWYQQALGLGLQFLLWYDEGEERNRGNFPPRFSGRQFPNYSSELNVNALELEDSALYLCASSSTGNNSPLHFGNGTRLTVT.

CDR3 nucleotide sequence: TGTGCCAGCAGCTACGGGACAGGGGATTATGGCTACACCTTC. Protein product: CASSYGTGDYGYTF. This chain joins TRBV5-6 and TRBJ1-2, with 10 bases identical to TRBD1. Germline V gene data show CDR1 as SGHDT and CDR2 as YYEEEE. V gave up 3 bases and J gave up 5 bases; unmatched junction bases: 4. The length of the CDR3 is 14 residues.